The clone carrying this T cell receptor beta chain was seen more than once but under ten times. Its cognate antigen is unknown. Breast cancer patients provided tissue from their axillary draining lymph nodes. The data belong to a study of breast tumors, draining lymph nodes, adjacent tissues. Findings and caveats of the study: The lymph node origin of tumor T cells was framed as consistent with a hypothesis, not demonstrated.

This CDR3 has 10 amino acids. Germline values: CDR1 SQVTM, CDR2 ANQGSEA. TCRdb independently ran MiXCR on the multiplex PCR reads; one entry per CDR3 protein. The table has under 300,000 distinct CDR3 sequences, around 34% seen once. This sequence originates from a female donor with breast cancer. Some clones in this sample may be carry-over from other donors' samples. Material: axillary lymph node tissue. The chain joins TRBV29-1 to TRBJ1-1; a weak D match, TRBD1 (6 bases). The DNA of the CDR3 is TGCAGTTCCGACAGGACTGAAGCTTTCTTT. It is translated as CSSDRTEAFF.